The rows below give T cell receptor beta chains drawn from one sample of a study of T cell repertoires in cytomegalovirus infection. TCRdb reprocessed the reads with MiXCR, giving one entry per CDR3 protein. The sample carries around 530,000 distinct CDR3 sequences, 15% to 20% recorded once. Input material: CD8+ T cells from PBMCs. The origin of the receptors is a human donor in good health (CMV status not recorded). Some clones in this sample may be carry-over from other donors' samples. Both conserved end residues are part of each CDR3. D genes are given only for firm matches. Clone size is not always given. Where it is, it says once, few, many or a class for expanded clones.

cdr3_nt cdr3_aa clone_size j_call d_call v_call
TGTGCCAGCAGCCAAGTGACCCTTCTGACCACTGAAGCTTTCTTT CASSQVTLLTTEAFF . TRBJ1-1 . TRBV14
TGTGCCAGCAGCTTAATAGGTCCTAGCGGGGGGGTGGCGTCTAGCACAGATACGCAGTATTTT CASSLIGPSGGVASSTDTQYF once TRBJ2-3 TRBD2 TRBV7-3
TGCGCCAGCAGTTTTTGGGGCGCGGCCACTGAAGCTTTCTTT CASSFWGAATEAFF . TRBJ1-1 . TRBV5-1
TGTGCCAGCAGCCCCCGATTGGAGGGGCGATCCTACAATGAGCAGTTCTTC CASSPRLEGRSYNEQFF once TRBJ2-1 . TRBV11-2
TGCAGTGCTAGAGATATCGGCTCCCTTGAAGCGAATTCACCCCTCCACTTT CSARDIGSLEANSPLHF few TRBJ1-6 . TRBV20-1
TGTGCCAGCAGCTTCAAGCGGGAGGACTACACAGATACGCAGTATTTT CASSFKREDYTDTQYF many TRBJ2-3 TRBD2 TRBV7-2
TGTGCCAGCAGTTCTTCTTCAGCGGGAGCGGGGAATGAGCAGTTCTTC CASSSSSAGAGNEQFF many TRBJ2-1 TRBD2 TRBV12-3/TRBV12-4
TGTGCCAGCAGTTCGATCACCCCTAATATCGGTGGCTACACCTTC CASSSITPNIGGYTF many TRBJ1-2 . TRBV27
TGTGCCAGCAATCGAGGATACGGTGAAGCTTTCTTT CASNRGYGEAFF few TRBJ1-1 . TRBV25-1
TGTGCCAGCAGCTCGACGTTGCCTCTCCTAGCGGGGGCCAAAACCGATCCGCAGTATTTT CASSSTLPLLAGAKTDPQYF . TRBJ2-3 TRBD2 TRBV7-9
TGTGCCAGCAGCTTAGATCATGCTGGACTCCCCAGGGAGACCCAGTACTTC CASSLDHAGLPRETQYF many TRBJ2-5 . TRBV11-2
TGTGCCAGCAGTGAATACGCATCACCTACCTACGAGCAGTACTTC CASSEYASPTYEQYF many TRBJ2-7 . TRBV6-1
TGTGCCAGCAGTTTCGGACGGGCTAACTATGGCTACACCTTC CASSFGRANYGYTF many TRBJ1-2 . TRBV27
TGTGCCAGTAGTCCAAAAACTAAAATGAACACTGAAGCTTTCTTT CASSPKTKMNTEAFF . TRBJ1-1 . TRBV19
TGTGCCAGCAGCTCCTCCGGGACAGCAGTGTGGGCCCAGTACTTC CASSSSGTAVWAQYF many TRBJ2-5 TRBD1 TRBV7-8
TGCGCCAGCACCTTATCAGGGGTCGAGCAGTACTTC CASTLSGVEQYF few TRBJ2-7 . TRBV5-1
TGTGCCAGCAGCTTGGCCGGGGCCAGAGCAAACACTGAAGCTTTCTTT CASSLAGARANTEAFF few TRBJ1-1 . TRBV5-4
TGTGCCAGCAGCCCGAGAAGCTTGGGGAGTTTCACAGATACGCAGTATTTT CASSPRSLGSFTDTQYF . TRBJ2-3 . TRBV9
TGCAGTGCTCCGACAGCCTCCTACGAGCAGTACTTC CSAPTASYEQYF few TRBJ2-7 . TRBV20-1
TGTGCCAGCAGAAAAGACAGGGTAGGAACTGAAGCTTTCTTT CASRKDRVGTEAFF many TRBJ1-1 TRBD1 TRBV12-3/TRBV12-4
TGTGCCAGCACGGGGGGCAAGGAAGCTTTCTTT CASTGGKEAFF few TRBJ1-1 . TRBV2
TGTGCCAGCAGCCAAGATAAAGAGACTAGCGGGGCCCCCGATACGCAGTATTTT CASSQDKETSGAPDTQYF many TRBJ2-3 TRBD2 TRBV14
TGTGCCAGCAGCCAAGTGGGGCTAGCGGCCTACAATGAGCAGTTCTTC CASSQVGLAAYNEQFF few TRBJ2-1 TRBD2 TRBV14
TGCAGTGCTAGAGTCGGCAGGATACTAAGCAATCAGCCCCAGCATTTT CSARVGRILSNQPQHF many TRBJ1-5 . TRBV20-1
TGTGCCAGCAGCCCGGGACAGGTTGAGATTCATAACACCATATATTTT CASSPGQVEIHNTIYF few TRBJ1-3 TRBD1 TRBV11-2
TGTGCCAGCAGCTTAGCTCTCACAGCGGGAACCTACAATGAGCAGTTCTTC CASSLALTAGTYNEQFF many TRBJ2-1 TRBD2 TRBV7-8
TGTGCCAGCAGTTATTTAGCGGGGGGCTACGAGCAGTACTTC CASSYLAGGYEQYF few TRBJ2-7 TRBD2 TRBV6-5
TGCAGCGTTGCGGCGGGAGGCTCCTACAATGAGCAGTTCTTC CSVAAGGSYNEQFF . TRBJ2-1 TRBD2 TRBV29-1
TGTGCCAGCAGTTCCCCGGGACAGTTTTATGGCTACACCTTC CASSSPGQFYGYTF few TRBJ1-2 TRBD1 TRBV2
TGTGCCAGCAGCTTACTAGAAGGGGACTATGGCTACACCTTC CASSLLEGDYGYTF . TRBJ1-2 . TRBV11-1
TGTGCCAGCAGCTTCGGGACTTATTCCTACAATGAGCAGTTCTTC CASSFGTYSYNEQFF many TRBJ2-1 . TRBV11-3
TGTGCCAGCAGCGCGGACAGGGGGAATCAGCCCCAGCATTTT CASSADRGNQPQHF . TRBJ1-5 TRBD1 TRBV9
TGTGCCAGCAGTTGGAGAGCGGGGGCCACAGATACGCAGTATTTT CASSWRAGATDTQYF . TRBJ2-3 TRBD2 TRBV27
TGTGCCAGCAGTTACGAGGAGCACTACGAGCAGTACTTC CASSYEEHYEQYF . TRBJ2-7 . TRBV6-6
TGTGCCAGTCACAGGGGCCTACAAGAGACCCAGTACTTC CASHRGLQETQYF . TRBJ2-5 TRBD1 TRBV18
TGTGCCAGCAGCTTAACCAGCGGGCCCGGATACGAGCAGTACTTC CASSLTSGPGYEQYF many TRBJ2-7 . TRBV7-2
TGTGCCAGAAGAAGGGATAAGGGCTGGGGAAACACCATATATTTT CARRRDKGWGNTIYF . TRBJ1-3 . TRBV7-3
TGTGCCAGCAGCTTGGAAGGGCGGGATGAGCAGTTCTTC CASSLEGRDEQFF few TRBJ2-1 . TRBV5-6
TGTGCCACCAGTGACCTAGCGGGATCCCCCTACAATGAGCAGTTCTTC CATSDLAGSPYNEQFF many TRBJ2-1 TRBD2 TRBV24-1
TGTGCCAGCAGCTCCTGGGGGCGGGGGGGCGGCACAGATACGCAGTATTTT CASSSWGRGGGTDTQYF many TRBJ2-3 TRBD2 TRBV11-2
TGTGCCAGCAGCTTGGGGACCAACTACGAGCAGTACTTC CASSLGTNYEQYF many TRBJ2-7 . TRBV7-9
TGTGCCACCAGCAGAGATTCGATAGGGGGCTCGGGAGCTTTCTTT CATSRDSIGGSGAFF few TRBJ1-1 TRBD1 TRBV15
TGTGCCATCAGTGAGTCGATTCTGGGACGGAACACTGAAGCTTTCTTT CAISESILGRNTEAFF many TRBJ1-1 . TRBV10-3
TGTGCCAGCAGGCCGGGCCCCTCCTTTGAAGAGACCCAGTACTTC CASRPGPSFEETQYF many TRBJ2-5 . TRBV12-3/TRBV12-4